This T cell receptor beta chain was identified in a study of beta chain features in type 1 diabetes. Background on the study: Across the samples, over 85 million sorted cells were examined in total. Study-wide points: Naive, central memory and Treg TCRB repertoires seemed to resemble each other more closely in patients than they did in healthy donors.

Reverse transcribing all isolated RNA meant expressed TCRB transcripts were sequenced. Samples of naive, central memory and regulatory T cells yielded a mean of around 3.8 million reads. TCRdb keeps only in-frame clones here, not all; method: immunoSEQ multiplex PCR. This sample carries more than 130,000 clones, 6.5% to 8.5% of them seen once, and the ten largest clones take roughly 1.5%. Trimming took 1 base from V and 0 from J, leaving 10 bases between them. Per germline, CDR1 SEHNR and CDR2 FQNEAQ (reference sequence). This CDR3 is built from 16 residues. This clone was seen only a few times. Its target is not known. Blood was collected once per donor into heparin, averaging around 120 mL.

The TCR was taken from a woman aged 25 to 39 in good health. The genes are TRBV7-9 and TRBJ1-5; D is ambiguous. Sequencing was carried out using central memory CD4+ T cells from blood. CDR3 bases: TGTGCCAGCAGCTTAGGAGCGGTCGATAGCAATCAGCCCCAGCATTTT. It codes for CASSLGAVDSNQPQHF.